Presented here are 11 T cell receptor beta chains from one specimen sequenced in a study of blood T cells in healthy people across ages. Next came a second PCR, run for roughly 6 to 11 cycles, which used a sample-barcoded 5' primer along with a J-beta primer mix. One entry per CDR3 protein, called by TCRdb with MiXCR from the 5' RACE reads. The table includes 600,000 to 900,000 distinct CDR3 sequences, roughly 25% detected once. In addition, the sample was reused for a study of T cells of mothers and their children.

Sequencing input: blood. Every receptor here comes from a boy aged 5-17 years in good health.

The CDR3 nucleotides are TGCAGTGCTAGAGTTCCGGGACAGGGTATTAGCGAGCAGTACTTC. Translating it yields CSARVPGQGISEQYF. The chain recombines TRBV20-1 with TRBJ2-7, with 9 bases aligning to TRBD1. CDR1 is DFQATT, CDR2 SNEGSKA, per germline (reference sequence). Trimming at V came to 1 base and at J to 6 bases, leaving 10 bases not matched to a gene. The length of the CDR3 is 15 residues.

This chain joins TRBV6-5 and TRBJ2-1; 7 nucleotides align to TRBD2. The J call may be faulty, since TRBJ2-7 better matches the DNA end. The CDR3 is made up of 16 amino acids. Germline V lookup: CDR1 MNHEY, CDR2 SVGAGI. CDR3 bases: TGTGCCAGCAGTTACTCTGTGCGGGGGAGCTCCTACGAGCAGTACTTC. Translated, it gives CASSYSVRGSSYEQYF.

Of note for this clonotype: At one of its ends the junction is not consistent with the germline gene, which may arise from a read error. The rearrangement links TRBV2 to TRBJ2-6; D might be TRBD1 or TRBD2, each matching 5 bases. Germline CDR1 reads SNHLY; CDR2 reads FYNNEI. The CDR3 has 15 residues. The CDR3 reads CASRSLAGGANALTF. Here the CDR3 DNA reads TGTGCCAGCAGGTCCCTAGCAGGTGGGGCCAACGCCCTGACTTTC.

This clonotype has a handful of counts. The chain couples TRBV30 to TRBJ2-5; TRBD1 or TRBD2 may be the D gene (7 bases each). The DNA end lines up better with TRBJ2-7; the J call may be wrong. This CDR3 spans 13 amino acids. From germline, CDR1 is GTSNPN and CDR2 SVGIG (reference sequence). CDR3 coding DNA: TGTGCTTCCACCCAGGGGGGGATCTACGAGCAGTACTTC. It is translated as CASTQGGIYEQYF.

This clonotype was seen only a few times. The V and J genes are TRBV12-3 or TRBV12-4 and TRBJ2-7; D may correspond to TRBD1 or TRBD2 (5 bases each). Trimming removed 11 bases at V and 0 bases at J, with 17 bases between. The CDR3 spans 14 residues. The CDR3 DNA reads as TGTGCCGGCAATCCCCGGGGCAGCTCCTACGAGCAGTACTTC. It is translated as CAGNPRGSSYEQYF.

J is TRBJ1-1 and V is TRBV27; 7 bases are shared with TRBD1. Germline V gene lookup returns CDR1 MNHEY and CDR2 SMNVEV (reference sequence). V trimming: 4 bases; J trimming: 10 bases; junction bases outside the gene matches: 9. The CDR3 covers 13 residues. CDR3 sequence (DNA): TGTGCCAGCAGTTGGGGGCCACAGGGGACAGCTTTCTTT. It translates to CASSWGPQGTAFF.

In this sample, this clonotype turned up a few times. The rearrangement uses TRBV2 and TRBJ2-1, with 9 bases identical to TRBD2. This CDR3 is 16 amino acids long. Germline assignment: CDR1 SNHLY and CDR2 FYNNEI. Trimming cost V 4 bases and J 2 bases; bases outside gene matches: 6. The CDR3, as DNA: TGTGCCAGCAGTGGCTATAGCGGGGGCACCTACAATGAGCAGTTCTTC. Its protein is CASSGYSGGTYNEQFF.

CDR3 nucleotides: TGTGCCAGCCAGGGACAGGGAGACGGCTACACCTTC. It is translated as CASQGQGDGYTF. The chain couples TRBV6-5 to TRBJ1-2; 9 bases align to TRBD1. Germline V gene lookup returns CDR1 MNHEY and CDR2 SVGAGI. This CDR3 is built from 12 residues. Germline trimming cut 8 bases from V and 8 bases from J; bases unmatched to any gene: 6.

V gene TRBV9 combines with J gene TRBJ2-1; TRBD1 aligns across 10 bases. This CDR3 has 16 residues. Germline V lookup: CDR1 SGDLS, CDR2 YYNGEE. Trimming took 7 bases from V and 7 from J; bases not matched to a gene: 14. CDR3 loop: CASLGGRQGARNEQFF. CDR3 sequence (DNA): TGTGCCAGCTTGGGGGGAAGACAGGGGGCGCGGAATGAGCAGTTCTTC.

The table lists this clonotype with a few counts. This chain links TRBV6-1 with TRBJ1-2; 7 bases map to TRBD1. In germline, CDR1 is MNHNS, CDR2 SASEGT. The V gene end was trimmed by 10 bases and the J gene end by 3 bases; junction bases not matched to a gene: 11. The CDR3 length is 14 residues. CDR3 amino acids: CATGQDNYYYGYTF. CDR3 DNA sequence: TGTGCCACCGGACAGGACAACTACTACTATGGCTACACCTTC.

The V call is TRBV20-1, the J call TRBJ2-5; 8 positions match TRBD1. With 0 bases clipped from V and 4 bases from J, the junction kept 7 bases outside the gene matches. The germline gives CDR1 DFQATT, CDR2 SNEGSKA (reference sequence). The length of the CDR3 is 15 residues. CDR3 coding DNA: TGCAGTGCTAGAGATGGGGGACAGGCCCGAGAGACCCAGTACTTC. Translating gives CSARDGGQARETQYF.